This T cell receptor beta chain is from a study of T cells in Graves' hyperthyroidism and ophthalmopathy. This clonotype was recorded a few times. Amplification targeted TCR beta CDR3 regions from RNA transcripts. Primed by the HTBI set, a first-round RT-PCR was run on the TCR CDR3. TCRdb fed the multiplex PCR reads into MiXCR, producing one record per CDR3 protein. Of hundreds of thousands of distinct CDR3 sequences in the sample, 15% to 18% were seen once. The germline V gene has CDR1 GTSNPN and CDR2 SVGIG (reference sequence). This CDR3 spans 18 amino acids. Germline trimming cut 5 bases from V and 3 bases from J; bases unmatched to any gene: 19.

What was sequenced was blood. The chain carries TRBV30 and TRBJ2-3; 8 bases agree with TRBD2. This clonotype was obtained from a woman younger than 35 with Graves' hyperthyroidism that later progressed to Graves' ophthalmopathy. CDR3 sequence reads: CAWGATREGLSVTDTQYF. The CDR3 nucleotides read TGTGCCTGGGGGGCTACACGGGAGGGCCTGTCCGTAACAGATACGCAGTATTTT.